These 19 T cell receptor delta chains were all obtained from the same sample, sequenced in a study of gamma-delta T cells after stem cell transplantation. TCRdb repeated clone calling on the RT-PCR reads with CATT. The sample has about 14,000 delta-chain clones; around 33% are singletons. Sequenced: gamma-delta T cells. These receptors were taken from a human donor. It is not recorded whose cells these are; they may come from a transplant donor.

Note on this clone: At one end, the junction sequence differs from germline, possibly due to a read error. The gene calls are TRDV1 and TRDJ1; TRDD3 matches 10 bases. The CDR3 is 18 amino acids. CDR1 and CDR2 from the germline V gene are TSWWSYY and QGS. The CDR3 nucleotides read TGTGCTCTTGGAGAACATCCAACGCTGGGGGATATGTCCGATAAACTCATCTTT. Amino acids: CALGEHPTLGDMSDKLIF.

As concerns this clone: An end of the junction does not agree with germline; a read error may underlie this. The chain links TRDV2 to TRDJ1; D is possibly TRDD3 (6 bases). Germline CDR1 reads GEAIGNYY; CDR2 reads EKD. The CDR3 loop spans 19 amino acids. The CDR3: CACDMRTGNPLIGTDNLIF. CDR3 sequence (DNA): TGTGCCTGTGACATGCGGACTGGGAACCCTCTGATCGGCACCGATAACCTCATCTTT.

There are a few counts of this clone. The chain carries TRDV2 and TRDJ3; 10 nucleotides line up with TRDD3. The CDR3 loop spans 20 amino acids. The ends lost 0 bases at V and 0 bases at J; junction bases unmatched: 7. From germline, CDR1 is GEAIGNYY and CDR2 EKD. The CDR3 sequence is CACDTLVLGDSSWDTRQMFF. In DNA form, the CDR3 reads TGTGCCTGTGACACCCTTGTACTGGGGGATTCCTCCTGGGACACCCGACAGATGTTTTTC.

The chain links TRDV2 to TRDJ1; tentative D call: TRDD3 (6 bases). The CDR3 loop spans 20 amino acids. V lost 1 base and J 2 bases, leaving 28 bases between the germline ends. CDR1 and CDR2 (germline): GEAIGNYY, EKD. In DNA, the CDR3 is TGTGCCTGTGACACAGTCAACTACGCGGCCAGGGGGAAAGGAACCGATAAACTCATCTTT. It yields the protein CACDTVNYAARGKGTDKLIF.

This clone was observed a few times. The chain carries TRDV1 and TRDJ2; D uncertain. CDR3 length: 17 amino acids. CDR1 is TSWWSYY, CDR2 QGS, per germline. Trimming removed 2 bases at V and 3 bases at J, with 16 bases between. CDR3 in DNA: TGTGCTCTTGGGGAAGTTAGAACTCCTCCCGTGACAGCACAACTCTTCTTT. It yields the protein CALGEVRTPPVTAQLFF.

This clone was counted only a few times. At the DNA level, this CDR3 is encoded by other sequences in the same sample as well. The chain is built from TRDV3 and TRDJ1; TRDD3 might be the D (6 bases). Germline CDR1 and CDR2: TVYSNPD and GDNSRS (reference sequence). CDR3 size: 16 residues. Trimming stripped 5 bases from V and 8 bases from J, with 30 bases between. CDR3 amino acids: CALGPPGQKGDLKLIF. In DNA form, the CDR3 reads TGTGCCCTTGGCCCCCCGGGTCAAAAGGGGGACCTAAAACTCATCTTT.

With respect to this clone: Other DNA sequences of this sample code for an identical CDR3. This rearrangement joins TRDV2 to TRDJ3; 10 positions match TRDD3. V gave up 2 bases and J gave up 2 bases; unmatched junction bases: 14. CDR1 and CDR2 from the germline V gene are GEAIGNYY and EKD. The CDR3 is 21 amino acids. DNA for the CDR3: TGTGCCTGTGACAGACTCAGGGGTGGGGGATACCCCACCTGGGACACCCGACAGATGTTTTTC. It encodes CACDRLRGGGYPTWDTRQMFF.

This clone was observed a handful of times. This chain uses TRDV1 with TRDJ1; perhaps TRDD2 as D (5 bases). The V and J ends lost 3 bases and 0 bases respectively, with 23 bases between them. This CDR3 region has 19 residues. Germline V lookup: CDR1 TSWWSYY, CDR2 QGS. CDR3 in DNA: TGTGCTCTTGGGGAGCTCCCACCCGGTGGACCTACCTACACCGATAAACTCATCTTT. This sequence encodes CALGELPPGGPTYTDKLIF.

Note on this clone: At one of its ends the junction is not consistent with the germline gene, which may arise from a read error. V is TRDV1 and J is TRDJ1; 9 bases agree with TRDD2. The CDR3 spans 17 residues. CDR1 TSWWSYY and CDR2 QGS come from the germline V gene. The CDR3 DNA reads TGTGCTCTTGGAGAACCGGCCTTCCTACGAACTTGGGGGGTACTCATCTTT. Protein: CALGEPAFLRTWGVLIF.

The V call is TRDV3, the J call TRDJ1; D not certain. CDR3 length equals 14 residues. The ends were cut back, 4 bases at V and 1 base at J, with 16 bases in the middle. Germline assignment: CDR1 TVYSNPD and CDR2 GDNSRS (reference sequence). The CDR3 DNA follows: TGTGCCTCTCACGCCCACAGCATCACCGATAAACTCATCTTT. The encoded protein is CASHAHSITDKLIF.

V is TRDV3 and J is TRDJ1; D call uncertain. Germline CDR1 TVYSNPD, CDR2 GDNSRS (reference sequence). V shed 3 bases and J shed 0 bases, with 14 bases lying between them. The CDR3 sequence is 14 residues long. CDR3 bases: TGTGCCTTCCGTCTGGCCCCGTACACCGATAAACTCATCTTT. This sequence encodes CAFRLAPYTDKLIF.

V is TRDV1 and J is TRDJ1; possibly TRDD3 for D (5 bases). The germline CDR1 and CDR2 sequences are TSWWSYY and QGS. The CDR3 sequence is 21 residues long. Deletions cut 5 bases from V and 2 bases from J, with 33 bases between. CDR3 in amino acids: CALGPGVLRVPHPRKTDKLIF. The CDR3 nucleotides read TGTGCTCTTGGGCCGGGGGTCTTAAGGGTCCCTCACCCCCGGAAGACCGATAAACTCATCTTT.

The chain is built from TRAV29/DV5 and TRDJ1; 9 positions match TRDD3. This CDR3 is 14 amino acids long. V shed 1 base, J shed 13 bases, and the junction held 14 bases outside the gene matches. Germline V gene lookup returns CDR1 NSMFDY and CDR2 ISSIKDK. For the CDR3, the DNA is TGTGCAGCAAGCTTGGGTCTCCCGACTGGGGGACCCATCTTT. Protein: CAASLGLPTGGPIF.

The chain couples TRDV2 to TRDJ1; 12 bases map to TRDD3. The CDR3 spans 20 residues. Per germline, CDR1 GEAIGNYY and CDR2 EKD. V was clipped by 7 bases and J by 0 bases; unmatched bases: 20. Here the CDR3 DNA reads TGTGCCTGGGGTTTACTGGCCACTGGGGGATACCTCCAGTACACCGATAAACTCATCTTT. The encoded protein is CAWGLLATGGYLQYTDKLIF.

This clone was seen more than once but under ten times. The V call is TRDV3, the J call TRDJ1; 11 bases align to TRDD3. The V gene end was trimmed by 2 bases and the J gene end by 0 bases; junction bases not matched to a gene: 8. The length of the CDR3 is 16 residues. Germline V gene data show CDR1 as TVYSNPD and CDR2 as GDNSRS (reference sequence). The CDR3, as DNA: TGTGCCTTTTCCCCTGGGGGATACTTGTACACCGATAAACTCATCTTT. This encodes CAFSPGGYLYTDKLIF. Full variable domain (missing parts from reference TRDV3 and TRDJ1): CDKVTQSSPDQTVASGSEVVLLCTYDTVYSNPDLFWYRIRPDYSFQFVFYGDNSRSEGADFTQGRFSVKHILTQKAFHLVISPVRTEDSATYYCAFSPGGYLYTDKLIFGKGTRVTVEP.

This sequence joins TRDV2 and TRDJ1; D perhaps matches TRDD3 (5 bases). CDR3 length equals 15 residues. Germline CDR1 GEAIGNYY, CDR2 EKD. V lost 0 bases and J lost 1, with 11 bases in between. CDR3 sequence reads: CACDTGGMGTDKLIF. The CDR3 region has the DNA TGTGCCTGTGACACCGGTGGGATGGGCACCGATAAACTCATCTTT.

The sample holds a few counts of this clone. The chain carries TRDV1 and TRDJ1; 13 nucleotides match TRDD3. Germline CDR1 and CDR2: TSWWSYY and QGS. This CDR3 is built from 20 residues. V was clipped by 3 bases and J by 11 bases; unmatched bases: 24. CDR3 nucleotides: TGTGCTCTTGGGGATAGGCCTTCCCCGCTTCACTGGGGGATACGGATCCATCTCATCTTT. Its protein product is CALGDRPSPLHWGIRIHLIF.

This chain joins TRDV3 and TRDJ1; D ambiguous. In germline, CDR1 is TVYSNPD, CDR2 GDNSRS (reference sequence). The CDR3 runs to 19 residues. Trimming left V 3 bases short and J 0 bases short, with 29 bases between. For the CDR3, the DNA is TGTGCCTTCGGCAGTACTATGTGGGTGATAAAAAGATACACCGATAAACTCATCTTT. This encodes CAFGSTMWVIKRYTDKLIF. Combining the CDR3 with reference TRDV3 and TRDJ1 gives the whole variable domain CDKVTQSSPDQTVASGSEVVLLCTYDTVYSNPDLFWYRIRPDYSFQFVFYGDNSRSEGADFTQGRFSVKHILTQKAFHLVISPVRTEDSATYYCAFGSTMWVIKRYTDKLIFGKGTRVTVEP.

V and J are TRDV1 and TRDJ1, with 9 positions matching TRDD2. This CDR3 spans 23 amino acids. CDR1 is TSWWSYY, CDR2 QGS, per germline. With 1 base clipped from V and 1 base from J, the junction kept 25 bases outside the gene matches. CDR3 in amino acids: CALGEPKGLPTLGVLRATDKLIF. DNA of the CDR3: TGTGCTCTTGGGGAACCAAAAGGCCTTCCTACGCTGGGGGTCCTACGGGCCACCGATAAACTCATCTTT.